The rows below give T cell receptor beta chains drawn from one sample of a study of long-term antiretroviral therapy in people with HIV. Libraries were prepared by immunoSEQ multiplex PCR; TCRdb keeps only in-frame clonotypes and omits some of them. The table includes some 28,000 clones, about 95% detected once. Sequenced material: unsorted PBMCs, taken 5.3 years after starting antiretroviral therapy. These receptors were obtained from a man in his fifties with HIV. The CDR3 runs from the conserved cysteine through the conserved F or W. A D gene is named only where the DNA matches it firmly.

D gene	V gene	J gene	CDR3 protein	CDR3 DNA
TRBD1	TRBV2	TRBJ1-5	CASRADRGGQPQHF	TGTGCCAGCAGGGCCGACAGGGGAGGTCAGCCCCAGCATTTT
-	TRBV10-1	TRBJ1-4	CASSEPTGSTNEKLFF	TGCGCCAGCAGTGAGCCTACAGGGTCAACTAATGAAAAACTGTTTTTT
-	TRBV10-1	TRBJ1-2	CASSSIRDYGYTF	TGCGCCAGCAGTTCAATCCGGGACTATGGCTACACCTTC
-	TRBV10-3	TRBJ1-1	CAISEGGLDTEAFF	TGTGCCATCAGTGAAGGGGGGCTTGACACTGAAGCTTTCTTT
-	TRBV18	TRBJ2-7	CASSSAKSEQYF	TGTGCCAGCTCAAGCGCCAAGTCCGAGCAGTACTTC
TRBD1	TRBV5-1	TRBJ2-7	CASSPGTVSYEQYF	TGCGCCAGCAGCCCCGGGACAGTCTCCTACGAGCAGTACTTC
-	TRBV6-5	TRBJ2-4	CATKVFGGNIQYF	TGTGCCACCAAGGTTTTTGGGGGAAACATTCAGTACTTC
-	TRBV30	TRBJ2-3	CAWSVMGSTDTQYF	TGTGCCTGGAGTGTAATGGGTTCTACAGATACGCAGTATTTT
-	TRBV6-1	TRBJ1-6	CASSPADRLDSPLHF	TGTGCCAGCAGCCCCGCGGACAGATTAGATTCACCCCTCCACTTT
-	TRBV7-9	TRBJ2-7	CASRDTGSSYEQYF	TGTGCCAGCAGAGATACAGGGTCGTCCTACGAGCAGTACTTC
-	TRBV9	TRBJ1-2	CASSAHTGTAYGYTF	TGTGCCAGCAGCGCCCACACAGGGACGGCGTATGGCTACACCTTC
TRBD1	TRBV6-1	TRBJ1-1	CASSGGQGPLEAFF	TGTGCCAGCAGTGGGGGACAGGGGCCTCTTGAAGCTTTCTTT
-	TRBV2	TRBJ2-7	CASSPSDSSYSYEQYF	TGTGCCAGCAGCCCCTCGGACAGTTCCTACTCCTACGAGCAGTACTTC
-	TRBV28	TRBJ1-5	CASSLQGFANQPQHF	TGTGCCAGCAGTTTACAAGGATTCGCGAATCAGCCCCAGCATTTT
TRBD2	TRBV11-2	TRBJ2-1	CASSLGGTSGGAQNEQFF	TGTGCCAGCAGCTTAGGAGGGACTAGCGGGGGGGCCCAGAATGAGCAGTTCTTC
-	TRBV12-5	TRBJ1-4	CASAGQQRNEKLFF	TGTGCTAGTGCGGGCCAGCAACGGAATGAAAAACTGTTTTTT
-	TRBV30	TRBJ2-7	CAWSVSSGNQYF	TGTGCCTGGAGTGTAAGTTCGGGAAATCAGTACTTC
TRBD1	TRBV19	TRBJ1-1	CASSRTGPLNTEAFF	TGTGCCAGTAGTAGGACAGGGCCTCTGAACACTGAAGCTTTCTTT